Sequencing of this T cell receptor beta chain was carried out in a study of Ad26.COV2.S vaccination and SARS-CoV-2 variants. V was pared by 7 bases and J by 8 bases, with 17 bases between. Germline V gives CDR1 SQVTM, CDR2 ANQGSEA. The CDR3 contains 12 residues. Profiled with immunoSEQ multiplex PCR; TCRdb holds only in-frame clones, not every one. The data contain approximately 240,000 clones, approximately 90% of them seen just once; the ten biggest clones take up roughly a tenth. As for treatment: roughly 20 received Ad26.COV2.S at low or high dose, single or two shots; roughly five received placebo; per-sample allocation not given. Day 63 after the first injection of vaccine or placebo was the sampling time. An Ad26 vector carrying the Wuhan-strain SARS-CoV-2 spike served as the vaccine.

The chain combines TRBV29-1 with TRBJ1-2; no clear D gene. The receptor was isolated from a person between 18 and 65 years old who received the Ad26.COV2.S COVID-19 vaccine or a placebo. The sample was peripheral blood, taken in a trial of Ad26.COV2.S vaccine versus placebo. The CDR3 nucleotides are TGCAGCGCCTACGAGGCCTCGAGAGGCTACACCTTC. This sequence encodes CSAYEASRGYTF.